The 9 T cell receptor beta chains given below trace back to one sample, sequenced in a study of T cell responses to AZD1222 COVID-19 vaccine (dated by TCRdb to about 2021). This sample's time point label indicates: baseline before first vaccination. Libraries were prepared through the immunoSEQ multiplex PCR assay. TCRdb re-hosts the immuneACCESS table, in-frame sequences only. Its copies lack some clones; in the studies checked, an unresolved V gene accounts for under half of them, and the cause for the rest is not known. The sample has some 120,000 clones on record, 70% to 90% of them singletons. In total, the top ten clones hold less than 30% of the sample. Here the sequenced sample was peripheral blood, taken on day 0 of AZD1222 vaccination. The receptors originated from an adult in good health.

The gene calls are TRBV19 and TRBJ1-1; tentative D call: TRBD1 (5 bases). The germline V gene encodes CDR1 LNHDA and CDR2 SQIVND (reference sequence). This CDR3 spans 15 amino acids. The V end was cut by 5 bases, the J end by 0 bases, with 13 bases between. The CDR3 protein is CASSRGTLMNTEAFF. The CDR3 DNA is TGTGCCAGTAGTCGCGGGACGCTAATGAACACTGAAGCTTTCTTT.

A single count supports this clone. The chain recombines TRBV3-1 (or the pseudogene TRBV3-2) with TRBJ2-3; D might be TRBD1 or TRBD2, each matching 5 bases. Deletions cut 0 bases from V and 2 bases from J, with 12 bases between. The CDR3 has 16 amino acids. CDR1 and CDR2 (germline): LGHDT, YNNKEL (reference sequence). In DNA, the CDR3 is TGTGCCAGCAGCCAAGATCTGGGGGAATCCACAGATACGCAGTATTTT. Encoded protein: CASSQDLGESTDTQYF.

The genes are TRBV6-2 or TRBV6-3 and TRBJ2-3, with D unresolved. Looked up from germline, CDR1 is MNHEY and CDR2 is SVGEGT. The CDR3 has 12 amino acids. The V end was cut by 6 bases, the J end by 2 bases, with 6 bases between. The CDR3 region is CASSQNTDTQYF. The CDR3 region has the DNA TGTGCCAGCAGCCAAAACACAGATACGCAGTATTTT.

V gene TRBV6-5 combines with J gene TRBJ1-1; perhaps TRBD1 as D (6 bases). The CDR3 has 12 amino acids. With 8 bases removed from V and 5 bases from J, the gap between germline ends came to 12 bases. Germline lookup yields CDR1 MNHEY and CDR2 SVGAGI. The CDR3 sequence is CASRDTWTEAFF. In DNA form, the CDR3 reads TGTGCCAGCCGGGACACCTGGACTGAAGCTTTCTTT.

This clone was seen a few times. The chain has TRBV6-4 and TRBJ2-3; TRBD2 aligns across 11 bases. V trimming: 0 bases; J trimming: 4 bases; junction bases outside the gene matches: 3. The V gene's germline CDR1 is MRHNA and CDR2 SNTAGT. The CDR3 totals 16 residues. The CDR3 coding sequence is TGTGCCAGCAGTGACTCTAGCGGGGGGGATTCAGATACGCAGTATTTT. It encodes CASSDSSGGDSDTQYF.

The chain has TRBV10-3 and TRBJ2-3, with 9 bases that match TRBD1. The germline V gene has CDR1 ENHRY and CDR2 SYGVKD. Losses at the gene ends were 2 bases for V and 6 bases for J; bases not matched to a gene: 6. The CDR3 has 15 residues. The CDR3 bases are TGTGCCATCAGTGAGGTTGGACAGGGGTCGGATACGCAGTATTTT. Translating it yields CAISEVGQGSDTQYF.

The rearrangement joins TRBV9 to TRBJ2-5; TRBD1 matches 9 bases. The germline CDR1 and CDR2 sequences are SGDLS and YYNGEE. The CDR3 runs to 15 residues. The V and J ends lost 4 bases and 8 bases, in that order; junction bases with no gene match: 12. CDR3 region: CASSPTSRTGVTQYF. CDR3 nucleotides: TGTGCCAGCAGCCCAACCTCCCGGACAGGGGTAACCCAGTACTTC.

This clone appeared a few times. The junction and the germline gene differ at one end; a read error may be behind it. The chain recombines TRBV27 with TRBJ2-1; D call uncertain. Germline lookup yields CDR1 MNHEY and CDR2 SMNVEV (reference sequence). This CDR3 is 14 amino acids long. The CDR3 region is CASSLSRSSNEQFF. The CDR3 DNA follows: TGTGCCAGCAGTCTGAGCAGGTCCTCCAATGAGCAGTTCTTC.

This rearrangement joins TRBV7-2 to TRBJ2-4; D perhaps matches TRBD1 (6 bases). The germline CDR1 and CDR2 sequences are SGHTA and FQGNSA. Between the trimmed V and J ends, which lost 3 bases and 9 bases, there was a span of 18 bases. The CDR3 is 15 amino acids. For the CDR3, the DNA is TGTGCCAGCAGCTTGACTAAGCTACCCAGGGGCATTCAGTACTTC. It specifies CASSLTKLPRGIQYF.